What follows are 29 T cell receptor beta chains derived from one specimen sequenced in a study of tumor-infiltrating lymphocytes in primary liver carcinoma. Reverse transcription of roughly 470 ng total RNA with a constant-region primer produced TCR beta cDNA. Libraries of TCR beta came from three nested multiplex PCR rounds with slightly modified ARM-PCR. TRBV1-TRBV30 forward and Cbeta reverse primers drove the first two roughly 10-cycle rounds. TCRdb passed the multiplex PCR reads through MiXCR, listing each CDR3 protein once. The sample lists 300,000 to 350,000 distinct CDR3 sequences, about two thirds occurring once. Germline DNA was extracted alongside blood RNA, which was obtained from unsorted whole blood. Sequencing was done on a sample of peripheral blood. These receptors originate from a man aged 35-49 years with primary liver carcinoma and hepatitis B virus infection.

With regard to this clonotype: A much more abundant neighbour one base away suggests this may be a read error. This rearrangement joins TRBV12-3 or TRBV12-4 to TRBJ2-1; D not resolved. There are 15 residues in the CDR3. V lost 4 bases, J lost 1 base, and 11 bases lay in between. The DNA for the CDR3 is TGTGCCAGCAGTTACAGTGTCGGTTCCTACAATGAGCAGTTCTTC. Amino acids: CASSYSVGSYNEQFF.

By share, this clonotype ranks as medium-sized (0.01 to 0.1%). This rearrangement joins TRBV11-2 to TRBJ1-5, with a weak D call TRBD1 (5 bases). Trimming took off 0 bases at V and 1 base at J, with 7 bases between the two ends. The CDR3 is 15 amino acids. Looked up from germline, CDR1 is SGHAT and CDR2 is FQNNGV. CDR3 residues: CASSLEWDSNQPQHF. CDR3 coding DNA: TGTGCCAGCAGCTTAGAGTGGGACAGCAATCAGCCCCAGCATTTT.

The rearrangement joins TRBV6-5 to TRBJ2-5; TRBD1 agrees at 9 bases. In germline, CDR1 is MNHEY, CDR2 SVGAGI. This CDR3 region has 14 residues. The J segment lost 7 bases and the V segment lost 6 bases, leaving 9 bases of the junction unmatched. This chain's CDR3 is CASRRDRVSVTQYF. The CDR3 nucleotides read TGTGCCAGCAGAAGGGACAGGGTGTCGGTGACCCAGTACTTC.

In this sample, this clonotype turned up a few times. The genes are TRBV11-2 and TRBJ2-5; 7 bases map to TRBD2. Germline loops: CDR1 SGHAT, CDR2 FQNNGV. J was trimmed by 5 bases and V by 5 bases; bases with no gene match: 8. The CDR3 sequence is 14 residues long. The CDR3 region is CASSPTGGTETQYF. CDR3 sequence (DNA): TGTGCCAGCAGCCCCACCGGGGGGACCGAGACCCAGTACTTC.

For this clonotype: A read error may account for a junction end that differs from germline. This chain's CDR3 is CASSQGQGQNTGVLFF. The CDR3 region has the DNA TGTGCCAGCAGCCAGGGCCAAGGACAGAACACCGGGGTGCTGTTTTTT. The V and J genes are TRBV7-9 and TRBJ2-2, with D perhaps matching TRBD1 (6 bases). Looked up from germline, CDR1 is SEHNR and CDR2 is FQNEAQ (reference sequence). CDR3 length: 16 amino acids.

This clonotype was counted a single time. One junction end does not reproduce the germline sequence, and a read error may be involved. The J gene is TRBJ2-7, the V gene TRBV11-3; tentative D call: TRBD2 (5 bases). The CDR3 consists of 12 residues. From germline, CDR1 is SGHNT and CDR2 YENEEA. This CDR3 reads CASSLITSGIVF. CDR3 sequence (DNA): TGTGCCAGCAGCTTAATCACATCCGGGATTGTCTTC.

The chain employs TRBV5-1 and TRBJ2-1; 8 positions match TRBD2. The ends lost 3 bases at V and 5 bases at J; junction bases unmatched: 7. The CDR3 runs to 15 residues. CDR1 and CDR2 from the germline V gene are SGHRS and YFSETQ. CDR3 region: CASSYSGTSHNEQFF. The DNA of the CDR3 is TGCGCCAGCAGCTACTCCGGGACTAGTCACAATGAGCAGTTCTTC.

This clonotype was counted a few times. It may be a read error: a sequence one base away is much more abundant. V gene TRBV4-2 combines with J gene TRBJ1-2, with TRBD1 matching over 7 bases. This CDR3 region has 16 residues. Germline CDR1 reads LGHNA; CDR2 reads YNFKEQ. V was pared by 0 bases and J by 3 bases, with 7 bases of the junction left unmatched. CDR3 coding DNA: TGTGCCAGCAGCCAAGATTTGATAGACAGGGACTATGGCTACACCTTC. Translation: CASSQDLIDRDYGYTF.

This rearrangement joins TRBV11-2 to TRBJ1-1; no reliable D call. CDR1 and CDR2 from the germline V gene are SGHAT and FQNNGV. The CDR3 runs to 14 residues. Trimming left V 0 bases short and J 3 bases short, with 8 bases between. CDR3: CASSLDQCDTEAFF. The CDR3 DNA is TGTGCCAGCAGCTTAGACCAGTGCGACACTGAAGCTTTCTTT.

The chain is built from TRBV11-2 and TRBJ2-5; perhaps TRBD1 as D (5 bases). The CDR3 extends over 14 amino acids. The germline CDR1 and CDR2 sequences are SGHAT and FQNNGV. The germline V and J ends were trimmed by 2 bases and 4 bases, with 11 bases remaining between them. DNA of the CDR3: TGTGCCAGCAGCTTAAGGGGTGGGCGAGAGACCCAGTACTTC. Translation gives CASSLRGGRETQYF.

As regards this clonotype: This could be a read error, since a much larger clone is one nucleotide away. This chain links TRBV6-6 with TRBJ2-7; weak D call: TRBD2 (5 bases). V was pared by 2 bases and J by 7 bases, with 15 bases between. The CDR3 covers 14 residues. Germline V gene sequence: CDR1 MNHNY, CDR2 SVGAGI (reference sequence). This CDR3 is CASSYGEGFREQYF. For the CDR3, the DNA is TGTGCCAGCAGTTACGGAGAGGGTTTCAGGGAGCAGTACTTC.

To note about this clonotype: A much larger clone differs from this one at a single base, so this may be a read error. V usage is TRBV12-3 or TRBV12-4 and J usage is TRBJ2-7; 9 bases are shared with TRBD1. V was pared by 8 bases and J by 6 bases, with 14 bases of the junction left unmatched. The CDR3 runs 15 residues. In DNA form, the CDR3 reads TGTGCCAGCGGCCGGGCCGGGACAGGGACTTTCGAGCAGTACTTC. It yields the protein CASGRAGTGTFEQYF.

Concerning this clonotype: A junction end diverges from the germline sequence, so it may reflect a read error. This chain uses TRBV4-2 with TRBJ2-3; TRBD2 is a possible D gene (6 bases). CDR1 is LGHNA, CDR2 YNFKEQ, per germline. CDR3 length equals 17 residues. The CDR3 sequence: CASSQELWRDPTDRQYF. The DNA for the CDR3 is TGTGCCAGCAGCCAAGAGCTATGGCGGGACCCCACAGATAGGCAGTATTTT.

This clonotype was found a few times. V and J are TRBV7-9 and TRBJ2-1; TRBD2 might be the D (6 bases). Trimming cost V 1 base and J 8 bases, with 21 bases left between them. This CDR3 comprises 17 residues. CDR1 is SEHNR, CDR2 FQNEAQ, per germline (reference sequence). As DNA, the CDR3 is TGTGCCAGCAGCTTAGAAAAAGGGACTTCCCGTTTGGATGAGCAGTTCTTC. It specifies CASSLEKGTSRLDEQFF.

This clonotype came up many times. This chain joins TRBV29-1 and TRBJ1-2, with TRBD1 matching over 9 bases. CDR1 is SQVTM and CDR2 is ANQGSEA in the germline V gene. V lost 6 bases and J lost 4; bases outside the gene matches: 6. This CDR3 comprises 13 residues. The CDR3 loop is CSVGQGMGYGYTF. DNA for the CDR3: TGCAGCGTAGGACAGGGGATGGGCTATGGCTACACCTTC.

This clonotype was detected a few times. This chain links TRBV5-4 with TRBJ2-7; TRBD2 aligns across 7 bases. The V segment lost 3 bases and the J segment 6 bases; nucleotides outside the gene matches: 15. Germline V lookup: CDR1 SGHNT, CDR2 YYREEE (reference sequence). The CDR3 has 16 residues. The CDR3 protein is CASSSGGLGDFSEQYF. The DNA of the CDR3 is TGTGCCAGCAGCTCGGGAGGACTAGGAGATTTCAGCGAGCAGTACTTC.

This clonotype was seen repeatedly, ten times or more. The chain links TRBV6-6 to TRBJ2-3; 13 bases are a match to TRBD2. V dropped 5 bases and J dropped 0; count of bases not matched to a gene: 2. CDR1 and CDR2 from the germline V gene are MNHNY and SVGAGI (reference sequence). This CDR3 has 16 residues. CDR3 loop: CASSGTSGTSTDTQYF. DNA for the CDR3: TGTGCCAGCAGTGGGACTAGCGGGACTAGCACAGATACGCAGTATTTT.

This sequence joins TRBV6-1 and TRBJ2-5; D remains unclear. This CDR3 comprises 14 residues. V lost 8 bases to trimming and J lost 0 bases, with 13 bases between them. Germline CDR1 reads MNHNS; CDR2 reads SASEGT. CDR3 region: CASGRLWYQETQYF. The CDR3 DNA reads TGTGCCAGCGGACGACTTTGGTACCAAGAGACCCAGTACTTC.

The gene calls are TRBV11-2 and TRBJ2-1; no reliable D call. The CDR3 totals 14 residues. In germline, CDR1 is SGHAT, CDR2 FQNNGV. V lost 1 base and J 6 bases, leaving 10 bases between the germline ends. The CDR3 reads CASSLGVTRNEQFF. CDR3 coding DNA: TGTGCCAGCAGCTTAGGGGTCACACGCAATGAGCAGTTCTTC.

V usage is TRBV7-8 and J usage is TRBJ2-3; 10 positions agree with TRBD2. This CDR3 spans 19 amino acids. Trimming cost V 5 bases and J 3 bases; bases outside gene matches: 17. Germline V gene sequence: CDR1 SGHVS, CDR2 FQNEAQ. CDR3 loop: CASSLHSSRSGRATDTQYF. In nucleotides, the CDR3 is TGTGCCAGCAGCCTCCACAGCTCCCGGAGCGGGAGGGCGACAGATACGCAGTATTTT.

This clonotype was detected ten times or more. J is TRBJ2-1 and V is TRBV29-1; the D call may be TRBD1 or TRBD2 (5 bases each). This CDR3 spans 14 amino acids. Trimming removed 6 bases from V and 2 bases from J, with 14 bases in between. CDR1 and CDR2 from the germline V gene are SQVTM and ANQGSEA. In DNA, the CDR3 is TGCAGCGTAAGAGGGGAGCGGACCTACAATGAGCAGTTCTTC. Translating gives CSVRGERTYNEQFF.

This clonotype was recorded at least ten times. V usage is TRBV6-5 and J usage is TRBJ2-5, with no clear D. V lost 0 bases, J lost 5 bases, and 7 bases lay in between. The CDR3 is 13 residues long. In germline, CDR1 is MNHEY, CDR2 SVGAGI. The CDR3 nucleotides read TGTGCCAGCAGTTACTCTTATGGGGAGACCCAGTACTTC. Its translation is CASSYSYGETQYF.

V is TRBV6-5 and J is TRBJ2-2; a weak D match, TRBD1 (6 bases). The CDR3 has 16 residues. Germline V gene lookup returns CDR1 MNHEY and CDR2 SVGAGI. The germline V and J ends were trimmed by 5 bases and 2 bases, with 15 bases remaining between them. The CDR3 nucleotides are TGTGCCAGCAGTGTAGGTAGCAGGGGAAACACCGGGGAGCTGTTTTTT. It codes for CASSVGSRGNTGELFF.

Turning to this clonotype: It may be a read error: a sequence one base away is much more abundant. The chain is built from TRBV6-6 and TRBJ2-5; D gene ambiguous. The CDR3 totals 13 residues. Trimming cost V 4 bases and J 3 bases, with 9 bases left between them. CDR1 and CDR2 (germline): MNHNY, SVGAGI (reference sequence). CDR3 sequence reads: CASSCARKETQYF. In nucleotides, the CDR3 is TGTGCCAGCAGTTGCGCCAGGAAAGAGACCCAGTACTTC.

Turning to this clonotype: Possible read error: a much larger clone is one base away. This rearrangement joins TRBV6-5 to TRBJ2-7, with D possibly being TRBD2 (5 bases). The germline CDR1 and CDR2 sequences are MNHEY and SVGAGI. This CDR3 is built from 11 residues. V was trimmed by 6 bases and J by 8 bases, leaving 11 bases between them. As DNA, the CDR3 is TGTGCCAGCAGGCGGGCGGGTAAGCAGTACTTC. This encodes CASRRAGKQYF.

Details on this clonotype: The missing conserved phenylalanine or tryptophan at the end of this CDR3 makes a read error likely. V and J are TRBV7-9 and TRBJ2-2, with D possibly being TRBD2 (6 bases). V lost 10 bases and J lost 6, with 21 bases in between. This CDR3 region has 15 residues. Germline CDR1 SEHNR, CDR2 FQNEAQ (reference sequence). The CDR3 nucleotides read TGTGCCACAACATCGATGGGTTCGGGGGCCGGGGAGCTGTTTCTT. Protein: CATTSMGSGAGELFL.

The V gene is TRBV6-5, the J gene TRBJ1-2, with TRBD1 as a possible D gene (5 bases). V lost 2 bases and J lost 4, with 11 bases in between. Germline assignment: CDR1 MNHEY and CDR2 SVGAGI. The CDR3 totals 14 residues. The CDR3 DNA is TGTGCCAGCAGTTACCGGGACTCACTCTATGGCTACACCTTC. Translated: CASSYRDSLYGYTF.

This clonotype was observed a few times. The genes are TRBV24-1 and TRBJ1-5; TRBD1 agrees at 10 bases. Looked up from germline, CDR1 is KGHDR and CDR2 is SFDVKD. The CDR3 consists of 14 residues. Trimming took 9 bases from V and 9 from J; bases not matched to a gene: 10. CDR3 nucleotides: TGTGCCACCGGAGGACAGGGGGAAGTGCGGCCCCAGCATTTT. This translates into CATGGQGEVRPQHF.

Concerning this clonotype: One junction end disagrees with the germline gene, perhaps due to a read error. The CDR3 region is CAWKAGGHPRELFF. CDR3 DNA sequence: TGTGCCTGGAAGGCGGGAGGGCATCCCCGGGAGCTGTTTTTC. V and J are TRBV30 and TRBJ2-2, with 9 positions matching TRBD2. CDR1 is GTSNPN and CDR2 is SVGIG in the germline V gene (reference sequence). The CDR3 is made up of 14 amino acids.